This is a list of T cell receptor beta chains from one sample in a study of blood T cell repertoires in COVID-19. Clones were sequenced by immunoSEQ multiplex PCR, and TCRdb holds only the in-frame ones, with some missing. The data show some 130,000 clones, about 89% seen once. Sequencing used peripheral blood. The receptors derive from a man between 60 and 75 years old with COVID-19, enrolled during active disease. The CDR3 runs from the conserved cysteine through the conserved F or W. A D gene is named only where the DNA matches it firmly. Size is stated for part of the rows, as once, few or many counts, or as a class when the clone is expanded.

j_call,d_call,v_call,clone_size,cdr3_aa,cdr3_nt
TRBJ2-3,-,TRBV11-2,-,CASSPDYPGTDTQYF,TGTGCCAGCAGCCCCGACTACCCGGGGACAGATACGCAGTATTTT
TRBJ2-3,-,TRBV18,-,CASSPRLSDTDTQYF,TGTGCCAGCTCACCACGGTTGTCAGACACAGATACGCAGTATTTT
TRBJ1-5,-,TRBV29-1,-,CSVGDGNQPQHF,TGCAGCGTTGGTGACGGGAATCAGCCCCAGCATTTT
TRBJ1-1,TRBD1,TRBV30,-,CAWSPPDRVNTEAFF,TGTGCCTGGAGCCCCCCGGACAGGGTTAACACTGAAGCTTTCTTT
TRBJ1-2,-,TRBV7-9,-,CASSSKEYRVGYGYTF,TGTGCCAGCAGCTCCAAAGAGTACAGGGTCGGTTATGGCTACACCTTC
TRBJ1-4,TRBD1,TRBV5-8,-,CASSLWQGADEKLFF,TGTGCCAGCAGCTTGTGGCAGGGGGCAGATGAAAAACTGTTTTTT
TRBJ2-5,-,TRBV19,-,CASSGRVETQYF,TGTGCCAGTAGTGGCAGGGTGGAGACCCAGTACTTC
TRBJ1-1,-,TRBV18,few,CASSPRGIAEAFF,TGTGCCAGCTCACCACGCGGGATAGCTGAAGCTTTCTTT
TRBJ1-1,-,TRBV7-9,-,CASSPGQNLNTEAFF,TGTGCCAGCAGCCCCGGACAGAACTTGAACACTGAAGCTTTCTTT
TRBJ1-6,-,TRBV19,-,CASSMNRKGTSSYNSPLHF,TGTGCCAGTAGTATGAATCGGAAAGGGACTAGCTCCTATAATTCACCCCTCCACTTT
TRBJ1-1,-,TRBV5-1,-,CASNLGGYGNTEAFF,TGCGCCAGCAACCTGGGGGGGTATGGGAACACTGAAGCTTTCTTT
TRBJ1-6,TRBD1,TRBV7-2,-,CASSLSPTGPLHF,TGTGCCAGCAGCTTATCCCCGACAGGGCCCCTCCACTTT
TRBJ1-1,-,TRBV5-6,-,CASSSKLRVLTEAFF,TGTGCCAGCAGCTCCAAGCTCAGGGTACTCACTGAAGCTTTCTTT
TRBJ1-2,-,TRBV6-5,-,CASSYSQGPYGYTF,TGTGCCAGCAGTTACTCCCAGGGTCCGTATGGCTACACCTTC
TRBJ1-1,-,TRBV3-1/TRBV3-2,few,CASSQGRDTEAFF,TGTGCCAGCAGCCAAGGCCGAGACACTGAAGCTTTCTTT
TRBJ1-6,-,TRBV7-8,-,CASSLGGDTSPLHF,TGTGCCAGCAGCTTAGGAGGGGACACTTCACCCCTCCACTTT
TRBJ2-7,-,TRBV27,once,CASSLVAGYEQYF,TGTGCCAGCAGTTTAGTCGCCGGGTACGAGCAGTACTTC
TRBJ1-1,-,TRBV29-1,-,CSAVVRIGDTEAFF,TGCAGCGCTGTTGTGCGTATAGGGGACACTGAAGCTTTCTTT
TRBJ1-1,-,TRBV7-9,-,CASSLVGGGTEAFF,TGTGCCAGCAGCTTAGTTGGCGGGGGCACTGAAGCTTTCTTT
TRBJ1-2,TRBD1,TRBV19,-,CASTPLTGFYGYTF,TGTGCCAGTACCCCATTGACAGGGTTTTATGGCTACACCTTC
TRBJ1-4,-,TRBV30,-,CAWSPTGITTNEKLFF,TGTGCCTGGAGCCCAACGGGTATAACAACTAATGAAAAACTGTTTTTT
TRBJ1-1,-,TRBV27,-,CASSTLLNTEAFF,TGTGCCAGCAGTACTCTCTTGAACACTGAAGCTTTCTTT
TRBJ1-1,-,TRBV7-3,-,CASSFGGNTEAFF,TGTGCCAGCAGCTTTGGAGGGAACACTGAAGCTTTCTTT
TRBJ2-2,-,TRBV29-1,-,CSVELDIKNTGELFF,TGCAGCGTTGAATTGGACATAAAGAACACCGGGGAGCTGTTTTTT
TRBJ1-5,-,TRBV5-5,-,CASSSLGQMNQPQHF,TGTGCCAGCAGCTCCCTAGGACAGATGAATCAGCCCCAGCATTTT
TRBJ2-7,-,TRBV21-1,-,CASSVAGQHSYEQYF,TGTGCCAGCAGCGTTGCGGGACAGCACTCCTACGAGCAGTACTTC
TRBJ2-7,-,TRBV3-1/TRBV3-2,many,CASSLTPGSSEQYF,TGTGCCAGCAGCTTAACGCCAGGGTCCAGCGAGCAGTACTTC
TRBJ1-1,-,TRBV11-1,-,CASSPLTRRDTEAFF,TGTGCCAGCAGTCCTTTGACTCGGCGGGACACTGAAGCTTTCTTT
TRBJ1-1,TRBD1,TRBV5-5,-,CASSRGTVNTEAFF,TGTGCCAGCAGCCGAGGGACAGTGAACACTGAAGCTTTCTTT
TRBJ2-7,-,TRBV21-1,-,CASSRQGVPPYEQYF,TGTGCCAGCAGCAGACAGGGGGTCCCCCCGTACGAGCAGTACTTC
TRBJ1-1,-,TRBV30,once,CAWSVAMNTEAFF,TGTGCCTGGAGTGTCGCTATGAACACTGAAGCTTTCTTT
TRBJ1-5,TRBD1,TRBV2,-,CASSARGLNQPQHF,TGTGCCAGCAGTGCCAGGGGGCTCAATCAGCCCCAGCATTTT
TRBJ1-1,-,TRBV19,-,CASSIGVRSEAFF,TGTGCCAGTAGTATCGGGGTACGGTCTGAAGCTTTCTTT
TRBJ1-4,-,TRBV19,-,CATRERARDEKLFF,TGTGCCACTAGAGAGCGGGCGCGGGATGAAAAACTGTTTTTT
TRBJ1-4,-,TRBV12-3/TRBV12-4,-,CASSWGGDEKLFF,TGTGCCAGCAGTTGGGGGGGGGACGAAAAACTGTTTTTT
TRBJ1-3,-,TRBV19,-,CASNRSRVGGNTIYF,TGTGCCAGTAACCGAAGCAGGGTAGGAGGAAACACCATATATTTT
TRBJ2-3,-,TRBV2,-,CASQTGIDTQYF,TGTGCCAGCCAAACAGGGATAGATACGCAGTATTTT
TRBJ1-3,TRBD1,TRBV9,-,CASSALQGGGNTIYF,TGTGCCAGCAGCGCCTTACAGGGGGGTGGAAACACCATATATTTT
TRBJ2-5,-,TRBV21-1,-,CAPKGTGGSETQYF,TGTGCCCCTAAGGGAACAGGGGGCTCGGAGACCCAGTACTTC
TRBJ2-7,-,TRBV11-3,once,CASSPDKGRTYEQYF,TGTGCCAGCAGCCCGGACAAGGGTAGAACCTACGAGCAGTACTTC
TRBJ2-3,-,TRBV7-2,-,CASSSTPGLLQYF,TGTGCCAGCAGCTCCACTCCGGGACTGCTTCAGTATTTT
TRBJ1-5,-,TRBV2,-,CASKEGGFGQPQHF,TGTGCCAGCAAAGAGGGGGGGTTCGGTCAGCCCCAGCATTTT
TRBJ2-5,-,TRBV20-1,-,CSARAVETQYF,TGCAGTGCTAGAGCCGTAGAGACCCAGTACTTC
TRBJ1-4,TRBD1,TRBV2,-,CASTDRGGEKLFF,TGTGCCAGCACGGACAGGGGGGGAGAAAAACTGTTTTTT
TRBJ2-7,TRBD2,TRBV2,many,CASRFASGNEQYF,TGTGCCAGCAGGTTTGCTAGCGGGAACGAGCAGTACTTC
TRBJ1-1,-,TRBV7-9,-,CAARSAGLGNTEAFF,TGTGCCGCAAGAAGCGCGGGCCTTGGGAACACTGAAGCTTTCTTT
TRBJ2-1,TRBD2,TRBV10-3,-,CAISGGTSGGDEQFF,TGTGCCATCAGTGGAGGGACTAGCGGGGGGGATGAGCAGTTCTTC
TRBJ1-5,-,TRBV7-2,-,CASSLGASNQPQHF,TGTGCCAGCAGCTTAGGGGCAAGCAATCAGCCCCAGCATTTT
TRBJ1-5,TRBD1,TRBV10-2,-,CASKTGVGRNQPQHF,TGCGCCAGCAAAACAGGGGTAGGGCGCAATCAGCCCCAGCATTTT
TRBJ1-2,TRBD1,TRBV6-6,-,CASNQQGASYGYTF,TGTGCCAGCAATCAACAGGGGGCCAGTTATGGCTACACCTTC
TRBJ1-4,-,TRBV7-8,-,CASSSDTTNEKLFF,TGTGCCAGCAGCTCGGACACTACCAATGAAAAACTGTTTTTT
TRBJ1-1,TRBD1,TRBV14,-,CASSHLGQENTEAFF,TGTGCCAGCAGCCACCTGGGACAGGAGAACACTGAAGCTTTCTTT
TRBJ1-5,-,TRBV7-3,-,CASSLTGAPNQPQHF,TGTGCCAGCAGCTTAACGGGGGCGCCCAATCAGCCCCAGCATTTT
TRBJ2-7,TRBD1,TRBV3-1/TRBV3-2,-,CASKQGSSYEQYF,TGTGCCAGCAAACAGGGGTCCTCCTACGAGCAGTACTTC
TRBJ2-5,TRBD1,TRBV19,-,CASSISARGRETQYF,TGTGCCAGTAGTATTTCGGCCAGGGGGCGAGAGACCCAGTACTTC
TRBJ2-7,-,TRBV7-9,-,CASSLDRQGTYEQYF,TGTGCCAGCAGCTTAGACCGGCAGGGCACCTACGAGCAGTACTTC
TRBJ1-5,-,TRBV6-5,-,CASRVTGENNQPQHF,TGTGCCAGCAGAGTGACAGGAGAAAACAATCAGCCCCAGCATTTT